Listed below are T cell receptor beta chains from one sample, sequenced in a study of T-cell memory formation after mild COVID-19. TCRdb independently ran MiXCR on the 5' RACE reads; one entry per CDR3 protein. The sample lists tens of thousands of distinct CDR3 sequences; approximately 7% were seen once. Sequencing used PBMCs or a T cell subset sorted from them (not recorded which). The source of these receptors is an adult who had mild COVID-19 (a few samples of this study predate the infection). Cell type and time point are not known. CDR3s include the opening cysteine and the closing phenylalanine or tryptophan.

length	J	V	CDR3
15	TRBJ2-5	TRBV11-2	CASSSGPGRGETQYF
15	TRBJ1-5	TRBV5-1	CASSRTGHSNQPQHF
13	TRBJ1-5	TRBV12-3/TRBV12-4	CASNSRSNQPQHF
15	TRBJ1-4	TRBV9	CASSATGTNHEKLFF
17	TRBJ1-3	TRBV6-5	CASRRGGLFGSGNTIYF
18	TRBJ2-3	TRBV5-1	CASSLVAGGTLNTDTQYF
15	TRBJ1-6	TRBV7-2	CASSTRTQTYSPLHF
14	TRBJ2-7	TRBV2	CASSEQGIGYEQYF
14	TRBJ2-7	TRBV11-3	CASSPLGPAYEQYF
16	TRBJ2-1	TRBV7-2	CASSLPAINSYNEQFF
16	TRBJ2-7	TRBV3-1	CASSQEGHLSSYEQYF
16	TRBJ2-6	TRBV7-2	CASSPGGPSGANVLTF
14	TRBJ1-5	TRBV6-1	CASSELGKDQPQHF
14	TRBJ2-1	TRBV29-1	CSATGTSGYNEQFF
13	TRBJ2-4	TRBV30	CAWSVGQGNIQYF
13	TRBJ1-1	TRBV15	CATSSHTIAEAFF
16	TRBJ2-3	TRBV5-1	CASSFGAGPLTDTQYF
16	TRBJ2-3	TRBV15	CATSVQAVVGTDTQYF
14	TRBJ1-5	TRBV12-3/TRBV12-4	CASSPTGGNQPQHF
14	TRBJ2-7	TRBV7-8	CASSPQGGPYEQYF
15	TRBJ1-1	TRBV7-9	CASSLMAGMGTEAFF
15	TRBJ1-2	TRBV27	CASSHNPRGGEGYTF
16	TRBJ2-3	TRBV11-1	CASSRGLAGRTDTQYF
15	TRBJ1-1	TRBV27	CASSLVIGTTGEAFF
15	TRBJ2-3	TRBV7-2	CASSQQGGGTDTQYF
12	TRBJ2-3	TRBV6-5	CASGRSTDTQYF
15	TRBJ2-3	TRBV5-1	CASSLDGSITDTQYF
15	TRBJ1-5	TRBV4-1	CASSQEERGHQPQHF
14	TRBJ1-1	TRBV2	CASNVGLMNTEAFF